The 27 T cell receptor beta chains below come from one sample, sequenced in a study of naive CD8 T cells in extremely preterm neonates. Elective cesarean births at roughly 37-43 weeks, without labor or membrane rupture, supplied the cord blood. Libraries were prepared by immunoSEQ multiplex PCR; TCRdb keeps only in-frame clonotypes and omits some of them. The repertoire holds about 7,500 clones, 98% seen once, with around 0.36% in the top ten. The sample taken for sequencing was naive CD8+ T cells from cord blood. The receptors were sampled from a newborn in good health.

The V and J genes are TRBV27 and TRBJ1-4; 8 bases are a match to TRBD1. Germline trimming cut 0 bases from V and 8 bases from J; bases unmatched to any gene: 5. Per the germline V gene, CDR1 is MNHEY and CDR2 is SMNVEV (reference sequence). The CDR3 loop spans 15 amino acids. The CDR3: CASSLSPSGGEKLFF. As DNA, the CDR3 is TGTGCCAGCAGTTTATCTCCGTCAGGGGGCGAAAAACTGTTTTTT. Complete variable domain (other parts from reference TRBV27 and TRBJ1-4): EAQVTQNPRYLITVTGKKLTVTCSQNMNHEYMSWYRQDPGLGLRQIYYSMNVEVTDKGDVPEGYKVSRKEKRNFPLILESPSPNQTSLYFCASSLSPSGGEKLFFGSGTQLSVL.

The rearrangement uses TRBV21-1 and TRBJ2-1; the table's D call of TRBD2 was not tested on the DNA. TRBV21-1 is a pseudogene locus. The CDR3 consists of 17 residues. The CDR3: CASRFVLATPSDNEQFF. The CDR3 coding sequence is TGTGCCAGCAGATTCGTTTTAGCTACACCTTCCGACAATGAGCAGTTCTTC.

The chain recombines TRBV5-1 with TRBJ1-1; D is perhaps TRBD1 (6 bases). This CDR3 spans 15 amino acids. The V end lost 4 bases, the J end lost 5 bases, and 18 bases lay between the germline ends. Germline CDR1 reads SGHRS; CDR2 reads YFSETQ. The CDR3 region is CASSPDSSIGTEAFF. The CDR3 region has the DNA TGCGCCAGCAGCCCGGACAGTTCAATAGGGACTGAAGCTTTCTTT. Full variable domain (rest looked up from reference TRBV5-1 and TRBJ1-1): KAGVTQTPRYLIKTRGQQVTLSCSPISGHRSVSWYQQTPGQGLQFLFEYFSETQRNKGNFPGRFSGRQFSNSRSEMNVSTLELGDSALYLCASSPDSSIGTEAFFGQGTRLTVV.

V and J are TRBV15 and TRBJ1-1; D gene uncertain. Germline V gene data show CDR1 as LNHNV and CDR2 as YYDKDF (reference sequence). This CDR3 has 18 amino acids. Trimming cost V 0 bases and J 1 base, with 18 bases left between them. CDR3 loop: CATSRDHGLQKENTEAFF. The CDR3 DNA follows: TGTGCCACCAGCAGAGATCATGGGCTTCAGAAGGAGAACACTGAAGCTTTCTTT. Combining the CDR3 with reference TRBV15 and TRBJ1-1 gives the whole variable domain DAMVIQNPRYQVTQFGKPVTLSCSQTLNHNVMYWYQQKSSQAPKLLFHYYDKDFNNEADTPDNFQSRRPNTSFCFLDIRSPGLGDTAMYLCATSRDHGLQKENTEAFFGQGTRLTVV.

The chain links TRBV10-1 to TRBJ2-5; TRBD2 might be the D (6 bases). V was pared by 4 bases and J by 5 bases, with 14 bases between. The CDR3 has 14 residues. Germline values: CDR1 WNHNN, CDR2 SYGVQD (reference sequence). The CDR3 loop reads CASSAGPGVETQYF. DNA for the CDR3: TGCGCCAGCAGTGCCGGGCCGGGGGTGGAGACCCAGTACTTC.

The V gene is TRBV4-3, the J gene TRBJ2-4; tentative D call: TRBD1 (7 bases). Germline V gene sequence: CDR1 LGHNA, CDR2 YSLEER. Trimming cost V 0 bases and J 6 bases, with 9 bases left between them. The CDR3 runs 14 residues. The CDR3 nucleotides read TGCGCCAGCAGCCAAGATCAGGGGGGAAACATTCAGTACTTC. It specifies CASSQDQGGNIQYF.

The V gene is TRBV7-9, the J gene TRBJ1-1, with a weak D call TRBD1 (5 bases). Germline V lookup: CDR1 SEHNR, CDR2 FQNEAQ (reference sequence). The CDR3 has 15 residues. V was pared by 5 bases and J by 10 bases, with 23 bases between. CDR3 sequence (DNA): TGTGCCAGCAGCCCCCGTGACGGCCCTGGGGGGAGAGCTTTCTTT. This translates into CASSPRDGPGGRAFF. The full variable domain, its missing parts supplied by reference TRBV7-9 and TRBJ1-1, is DTGVSQNPRHKITKRGQNVTFRCDPISEHNRLYWYRQTLGQGPEFLTYFQNEAQLEKSRLLSDRFSAERPKGSFSTLEIQRTEQGDSAMYLCASSPRDGPGGRAFFGQGTRLTVV.

The CDR3 DNA reads TGTGCCTGGAGCGGACTAGCGGGGGGTGAGCAGTACTTC. It codes for CAWSGLAGGEQYF. This chain joins TRBV30 and TRBJ2-7, with 14 nucleotides matching TRBD2. The CDR3 covers 13 residues. Germline CDR1 is GTSNPN and CDR2 is SVGIG (reference sequence). V lost 3 bases, J lost 7 bases, and 2 bases stayed unmatched.

This sequence joins TRBV5-4 and TRBJ2-2; no clear D gene. V lost 0 bases, J lost 6 bases, and 6 bases lay in between. The CDR3 has 13 amino acids. From germline, CDR1 is SGHNT and CDR2 YYREEE (reference sequence). CDR3 in amino acids: CASSLAPAGELFF. The CDR3 region has the DNA TGTGCCAGCAGCTTGGCTCCAGCCGGGGAGCTGTTTTTT.

For the CDR3, the DNA is TGTGCCTGGAGTGTACCCGGGGAAGGGAAAGGGCCCTACAATGAGCAGTTCTTC. As protein: CAWSVPGEGKGPYNEQFF. The V and J genes are TRBV30 and TRBJ2-1; D might be TRBD2 (5 bases). Germline values: CDR1 GTSNPN, CDR2 SVGIG (reference sequence). V was cut by 0 bases and J by 2 bases, with 20 bases left in between. CDR3 length: 18 residues.

The chain joins TRBV6-5 to TRBJ2-3; 7 nucleotides match TRBD2. Germline CDR1 and CDR2: MNHEY and SVGAGI. V gave up 7 bases and J gave up 2 bases; unmatched junction bases: 9. There are 15 residues in the CDR3. As DNA, the CDR3 is TGTGCCAGCACCAAGAGCGGGGCCAACACAGATACGCAGTATTTT. It specifies CASTKSGANTDTQYF.

The sample holds one count of this clone. The rearrangement uses TRBV7-9 and TRBJ1-2; 9 bases align to TRBD1. In germline, CDR1 is SEHNR, CDR2 FQNEAQ (reference sequence). The ends lost 5 bases at V and 4 bases at J; junction bases unmatched: 8. The CDR3 runs 15 residues. The CDR3 loop is CASSHPDRGIYGYTF. The CDR3 DNA reads TGTGCCAGCAGCCACCCGGACAGGGGTATCTATGGCTACACCTTC.

The chain has TRBV30 and TRBJ1-1; the D is unclear. V lost 3 bases to trimming and J lost 8 bases, with 13 bases between them. There are 12 residues in the CDR3. Germline CDR1 GTSNPN, CDR2 SVGIG (reference sequence). The CDR3 region is CAWRLTAQEAFF. Here the CDR3 DNA reads TGTGCCTGGAGGTTAACAGCCCAAGAAGCTTTCTTT.

The genes are TRBV28 and TRBJ2-1, with 7 positions matching TRBD2. The V gene's germline CDR1 is MDHEN and CDR2 SYDVKM. This CDR3 spans 14 amino acids. With 6 bases clipped from V and 8 bases from J, the junction kept 10 bases outside the gene matches. This CDR3 reads CASSPGLPSHEQFF. DNA of the CDR3: TGTGCCAGCAGCCCGGGACTACCCAGCCATGAGCAGTTCTTC.

The V call is TRBV6-5, the J call TRBJ2-1; D possibly corresponds to TRBD2 (6 bases). V was shortened by 6 bases and J by 7 bases, with 10 bases between the two germline ends. The CDR3 has 12 amino acids. Per the germline V gene, CDR1 is MNHEY and CDR2 is SVGAGI. CDR3 coding DNA: TGTGCCAGCAGCCGCGGGGAGAATGAGCAGTTCTTC. Translating it yields CASSRGENEQFF.

The chain combines TRBV27 with TRBJ2-7, with D tentatively TRBD2 (5 bases). Germline V gives CDR1 MNHEY, CDR2 SMNVEV (reference sequence). The CDR3 loop spans 15 amino acids. The ends were cut back, 3 bases at V and 4 bases at J, with 16 bases in the middle. CDR3 amino acids: CASSLGSGIVYEQYF. The CDR3 DNA sequence: TGTGCCAGCAGTTTGGGCTCGGGGATCGTGTACGAGCAGTACTTC.

This chain joins TRBV19 and TRBJ2-3, with TRBD2 matching 12 bases. Germline trimming cut 5 bases from V and 0 bases from J; bases unmatched to any gene: 6. The germline V gene has CDR1 LNHDA and CDR2 SQIVND (reference sequence). The CDR3 has 17 residues. The CDR3 loop reads CASSQGLAGLSTDTQYF. DNA of the CDR3: TGTGCCAGTAGTCAGGGACTAGCGGGCCTAAGCACAGATACGCAGTATTTT.

The chain uses TRBV29-1 and TRBJ1-1; a weak D match, TRBD1 (6 bases). The V and J ends lost 5 bases and 3 bases respectively, with 16 bases between them. This CDR3 spans 14 amino acids. From germline, CDR1 is SQVTM and CDR2 ANQGSEA. The DNA of the CDR3 is TGCAGCGTTCCCGGGACACCCAGCCACACTGAAGCTTTCTTT. Its translation: CSVPGTPSHTEAFF.

This rearrangement joins TRBV2 to TRBJ2-1, with D maybe TRBD2 (6 bases). CDR1 and CDR2 (germline): SNHLY, FYNNEI. The CDR3 is 16 residues long. Trimming removed 5 bases from V and 0 bases from J, with 14 bases in between. CDR3 sequence reads: CASSPNLASSYNEQFF. The CDR3 coding sequence is TGTGCCAGCAGTCCTAATCTAGCGAGCTCCTACAATGAGCAGTTCTTC. Drawing the rest from reference TRBV2 and TRBJ2-1, the complete variable domain is EPEVTQTPSHQVTQMGQEVILRCVPISNHLYFYWYRQILGQKVEFLVSFYNNEISEKSEIFDDQFSVERPDGSNFTLKIRSTKLEDSAMYFCASSPNLASSYNEQFFGPGTRLTVL.

This clone was recorded only once. The chain employs TRBV5-1 and TRBJ1-1, with 9 bases fitting TRBD1. This CDR3 has 15 residues. V shed 0 bases, J shed 2 bases, and the junction held 2 bases outside the gene matches. Looked up from germline, CDR1 is SGHRS and CDR2 is YFSETQ. The CDR3 DNA sequence: TGCGCCAGCAGCTTGGCGACAGGGGGAAACACTGAAGCTTTCTTT. As protein: CASSLATGGNTEAFF. The variable domain in full, completed from reference TRBV5-1 and TRBJ1-1, reads KAGVTQTPRYLIKTRGQQVTLSCSPISGHRSVSWYQQTPGQGLQFLFEYFSETQRNKGNFPGRFSGRQFSNSRSEMNVSTLELGDSALYLCASSLATGGNTEAFFGQGTRLTVV.

The rearrangement uses TRBV5-1 and TRBJ2-5; a weak D match, TRBD1 (6 bases). Trimming left V 0 bases short and J 1 base short, with 10 bases between. Germline lookup yields CDR1 SGHRS and CDR2 YFSETQ. The CDR3 runs to 15 residues. DNA for the CDR3: TGCGCCAGCAGCTTGGGAGGGGGAATCCAAGAGACCCAGTACTTC. Protein product: CASSLGGGIQETQYF.

This chain links TRBV21-1 with TRBJ1-1; TRBD1, the table's D call, was not compared with the DNA. TRBV21-1 is a known pseudogene. This CDR3 is 11 amino acids long. The CDR3 loop reads CASIKRQGAFF. The CDR3 nucleotides read TGTGCCAGCATAAAACGGCAGGGGGCTTTCTTT.

V gene TRBV28 combines with J gene TRBJ2-7; the D gene is possibly TRBD1 (6 bases). CDR1 is MDHEN, CDR2 SYDVKM, per germline. This CDR3 is 15 amino acids long. The V and J ends lost 3 bases and 3 bases respectively, with 15 bases between them. This chain's CDR3 is CASSFPPQGGYEQYF. The CDR3 region has the DNA TGTGCCAGCAGTTTTCCCCCACAGGGTGGCTACGAGCAGTACTTC.

This chain connects TRBV27 to TRBJ2-3; TRBD1 matches at 9 bases. Looked up from germline, CDR1 is MNHEY and CDR2 is SMNVEV (reference sequence). This CDR3 region has 14 residues. V lost 11 bases and J lost 5; bases outside the gene matches: 11. CDR3 in DNA: TGTGCCGTCTCCGGGACAGGGAATGGAGATACGCAGTATTTT. It yields the protein CAVSGTGNGDTQYF.

The chain recombines TRBV9 with TRBJ2-2, with 8 bases identical to TRBD2. Germline CDR1 reads SGDLS; CDR2 reads YYNGEE. The ends lost 5 bases at V and 11 bases at J; junction bases unmatched: 2. This CDR3 is built from 11 residues. This chain's CDR3 is CASRGTSELFF. The CDR3 nucleotides are TGTGCCAGCAGAGGGACTAGTGAGCTGTTTTTT. Full variable domain (rest looked up from reference TRBV9 and TRBJ2-2): DSGVTQTPKHLITATGQRVTLRCSPRSGDLSVYWYQQSLDQGLQFLIQYYNGEERAKGNILERFSAQQFPDLHSELNLSSLELGDSALYFCASRGTSELFFGEGSRLTVL.

This chain links TRBV28 with TRBJ2-2; 7 bases fit TRBD1. Germline loops: CDR1 MDHEN, CDR2 SYDVKM. V lost 2 bases to trimming and J lost 5 bases; unmatched junction nucleotides: 5. The CDR3 length is 15 residues. Here the CDR3 reads CASSLGDRETGELFF. The CDR3 DNA follows: TGTGCCAGCAGTTTAGGAGACAGGGAGACCGGGGAGCTGTTTTTT.

V usage is TRBV21-1 and J usage is TRBJ1-2; TRBD1, the table's D call, was not compared with the DNA. TRBV21-1 is termed a pseudogene. CDR3 length: 14 amino acids. The CDR3 protein is CASSPGARNYGYTF. The CDR3 DNA follows: TGTGCCAGCAGCCCAGGGGCGCGGAACTATGGCTACACCTTC.